This T cell receptor beta chain is drawn from a study of blood T cell repertoires in COVID-19. The overall study: The United States, Italy and Spain were the sources of the acute and convalescent COVID-19 samples.

V was cut by 0 bases and J by 6 bases, with 12 bases left in between. Germline V gene lookup returns CDR1 LGHDT and CDR2 YNNKEL (reference sequence). This CDR3 spans 14 amino acids. Original analysis: Nucleated cell counts were estimated from reference gene primer amplification. Assay: immunoSEQ multiplex PCR; the TCRdb copy retains only in-frame clones and omits some. From that table come the V and J calls and clone size; the DNA was used to work out D and trimming. The top ten clones hold 10% to 15% of a sample with 65,000 to 80,000 clones, roughly 82% of them seen once. The chain uses TRBV3-1 (or the pseudogene TRBV3-2) and TRBJ2-7; perhaps TRBD1 as D (5 bases). The sample consisted of peripheral blood. The sequence derives from a human donor in a cohort sampled during active COVID-19. The CDR3 sequence: CASSQEYRTFEQYF. CDR3 coding DNA: TGTGCCAGCAGCCAAGAGTACAGGACCTTCGAGCAGTACTTC.